The TCR beta chain described here comes from a study of blood T cell repertoires in COVID-19. On the study more broadly: The United States, Italy and Spain were the sources of the acute and convalescent COVID-19 samples. PBMCs, B-cell-depleted T cells, or T cells were the source of the cDNA or gDNA that made up the material.

Germline V lookup: CDR1 WNHNN, CDR2 SYGVQD (reference sequence). V was pared by 2 bases and J by 2 bases, with 15 bases of the junction left unmatched. This CDR3 has 20 amino acids. In the study's own analysis: Estimates of nucleated cell counts were drawn from the amplification of reference gene primers. Sequencing used immunoSEQ multiplex PCR; TCRdb keeps in-frame clones, though not all of them. D and trimming come from the DNA, and the V and J calls and clone size come from that table. The table shows just under 45,000 clones, with roughly 87% occurring only once. The chain joins TRBV10-1 to TRBJ2-7; 13 bases fit TRBD2. What was sequenced was peripheral blood. The sequence was collected from a woman aged 80 or older in a cohort sampled during active or convalescent COVID-19. CDR3 nucleotides: TGCGCCAGCAGTGAGCCTCGTGAAAGACTAGCGGGGGGTCCGACCTACGAGCAGTACTTC. It translates to CASSEPRERLAGGPTYEQYF.